The clone carrying this T cell receptor (beta chain) has a count of ten or more. Other DNA sequences in this specimen translate into the identical CDR3. This entry comes from a study of beta chain features in type 1 diabetes. The CDR3 runs to 14 residues. The germline CDR1 and CDR2 sequences are SGHTA and FQGNSA. J gave up 4 bases and V 5 bases, and 4 bases lay outside the gene matches. Investigators reverse transcribed all isolated RNA, so they sequenced expressed TCRB transcripts. Only in-frame clones appear in the TCRdb table, and some are missing; sequencing was by immunoSEQ multiplex PCR. The sample records almost 350,000 clones, less than 9.5% being singletons.

Sample: central memory CD4+ T cells from blood. The TCR comes from a woman between 18 and 29 years old in good health. This rearrangement joins TRBV7-2 to TRBJ2-7, with TRBD1 matching 11 bases. CDR3 bases: TGTGCCAGCAGCCGGACAGGGGGCTTTTACGAGCAGTACTTC. Translating it yields CASSRTGGFYEQYF.